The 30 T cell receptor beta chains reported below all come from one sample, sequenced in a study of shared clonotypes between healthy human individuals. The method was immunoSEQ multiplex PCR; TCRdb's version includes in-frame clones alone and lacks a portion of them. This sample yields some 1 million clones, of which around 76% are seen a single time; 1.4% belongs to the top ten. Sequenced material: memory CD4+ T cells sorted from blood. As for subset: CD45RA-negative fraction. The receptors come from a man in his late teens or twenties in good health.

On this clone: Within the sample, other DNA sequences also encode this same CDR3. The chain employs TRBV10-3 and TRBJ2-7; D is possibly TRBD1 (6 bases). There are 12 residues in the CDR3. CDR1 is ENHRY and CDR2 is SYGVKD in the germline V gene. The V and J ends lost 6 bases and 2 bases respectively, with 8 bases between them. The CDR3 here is CAISRDTYEQYF. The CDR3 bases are TGTGCCATCAGCCGGGACACCTACGAGCAGTACTTC.

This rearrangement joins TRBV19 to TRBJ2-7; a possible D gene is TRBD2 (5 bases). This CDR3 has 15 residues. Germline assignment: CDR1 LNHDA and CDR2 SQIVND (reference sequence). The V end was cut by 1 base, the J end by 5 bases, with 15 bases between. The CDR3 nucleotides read TGTGCCAGTAGTATAGGAGGGCGGAAGATCAACGAGCAGTACTTC. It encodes CASSIGGRKINEQYF.

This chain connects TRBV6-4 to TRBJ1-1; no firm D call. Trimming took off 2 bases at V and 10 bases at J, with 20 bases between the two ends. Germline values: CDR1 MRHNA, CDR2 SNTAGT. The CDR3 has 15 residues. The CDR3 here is CASSDVQGFNMGAFF. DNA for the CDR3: TGTGCCAGCAGTGACGTCCAAGGGTTCAACATGGGAGCTTTCTTT.

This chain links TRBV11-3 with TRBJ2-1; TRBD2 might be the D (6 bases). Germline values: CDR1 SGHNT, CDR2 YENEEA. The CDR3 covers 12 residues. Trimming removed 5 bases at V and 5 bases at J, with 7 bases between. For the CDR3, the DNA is TGTGCCAGCAGCCGCGGGGACAATGAGCAGTTCTTC. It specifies CASSRGDNEQFF.

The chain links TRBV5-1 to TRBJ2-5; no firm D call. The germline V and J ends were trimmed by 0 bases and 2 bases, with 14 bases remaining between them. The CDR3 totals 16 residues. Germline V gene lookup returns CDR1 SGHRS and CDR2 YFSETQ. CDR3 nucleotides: TGCGCCAGCAGCTTGGGTGGGTTCGGGTTGCAAGAGACCCAGTACTTC. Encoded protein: CASSLGGFGLQETQYF.

The CDR3 loop is CAWRGFEHSPLHF. CDR3 DNA sequence: TGTGCCTGGAGGGGGTTCGAACATTCACCCCTCCACTTT. This sequence joins TRBV30 and TRBJ1-6; D is uncertain. The V gene lost 3 bases and the J gene lost 8 bases, with 11 bases spanning the gap. The germline V gene has CDR1 GTSNPN and CDR2 SVGIG (reference sequence). This CDR3 has 13 amino acids.

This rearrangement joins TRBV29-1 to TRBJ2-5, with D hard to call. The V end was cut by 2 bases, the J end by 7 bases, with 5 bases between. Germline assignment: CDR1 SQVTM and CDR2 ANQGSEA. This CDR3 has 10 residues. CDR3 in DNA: TGCAGCGTTGAATCCGGGACCCAGTACTTC. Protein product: CSVESGTQYF.

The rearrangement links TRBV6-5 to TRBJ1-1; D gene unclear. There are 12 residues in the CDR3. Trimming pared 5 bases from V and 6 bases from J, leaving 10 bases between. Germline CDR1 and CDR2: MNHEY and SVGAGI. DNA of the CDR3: TGTGCCAGCAGTCAACCAGGCCCTGAAGCTTTCTTT. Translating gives CASSQPGPEAFF.

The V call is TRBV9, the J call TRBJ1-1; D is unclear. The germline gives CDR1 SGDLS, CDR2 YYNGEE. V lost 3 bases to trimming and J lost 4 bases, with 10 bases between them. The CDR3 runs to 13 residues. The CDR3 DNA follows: TGTGCCAGCAGCGCGACGGAGGGCACTGAAGCTTTCTTT. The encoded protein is CASSATEGTEAFF.

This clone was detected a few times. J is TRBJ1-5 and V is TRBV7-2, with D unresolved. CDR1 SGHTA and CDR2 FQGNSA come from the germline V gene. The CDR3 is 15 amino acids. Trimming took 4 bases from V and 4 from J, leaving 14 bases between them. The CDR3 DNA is TGTGCCAGCAGCTCGCAGGACGGAGGGAATCAGCCCCAGCATTTT. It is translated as CASSSQDGGNQPQHF.

CDR3 DNA sequence: TGTGCCAGCAGCCCCTCAACAGGATTACCCTATGGCTACACCTTC. Translating it yields CASSPSTGLPYGYTF. The V and J genes are TRBV5-4 and TRBJ1-2, with D tentatively TRBD1 (5 bases). The CDR3 contains 15 residues. Germline V gene sequence: CDR1 SGHNT, CDR2 YYREEE (reference sequence). With 4 bases removed from V and 4 bases from J, the gap between germline ends came to 17 bases.

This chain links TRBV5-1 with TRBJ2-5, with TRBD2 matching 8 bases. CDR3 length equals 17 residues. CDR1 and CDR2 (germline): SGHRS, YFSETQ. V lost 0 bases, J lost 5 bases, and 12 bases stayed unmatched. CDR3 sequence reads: CASSLAKGGGTMETQYF. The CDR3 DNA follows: TGCGCCAGCAGCTTGGCCAAGGGCGGGGGGACAATGGAGACCCAGTACTTC. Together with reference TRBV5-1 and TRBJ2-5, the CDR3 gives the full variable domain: KAGVTQTPRYLIKTRGQQVTLSCSPISGHRSVSWYQQTPGQGLQFLFEYFSETQRNKGNFPGRFSGRQFSNSRSEMNVSTLELGDSALYLCASSLAKGGGTMETQYFGPGTRLLVL.

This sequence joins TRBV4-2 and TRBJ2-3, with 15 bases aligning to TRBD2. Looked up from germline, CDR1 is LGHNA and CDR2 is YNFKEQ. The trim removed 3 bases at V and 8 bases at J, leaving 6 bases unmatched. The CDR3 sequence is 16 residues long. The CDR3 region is CASSQGLAGGHITQYF. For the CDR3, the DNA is TGTGCCAGCAGCCAGGGACTAGCGGGGGGCCATATTACGCAGTATTTT.

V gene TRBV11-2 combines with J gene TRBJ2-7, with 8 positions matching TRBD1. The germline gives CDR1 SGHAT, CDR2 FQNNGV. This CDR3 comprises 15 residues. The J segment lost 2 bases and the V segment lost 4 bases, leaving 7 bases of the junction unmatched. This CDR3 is CASSSYRGETYEQYF. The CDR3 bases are TGTGCCAGCAGCTCGTACAGGGGGGAGACCTACGAGCAGTACTTC.

The CDR3 protein is CAWKRTGTYEQYF. In DNA form, the CDR3 reads TGTGCCTGGAAAAGGACCGGTACCTACGAGCAGTACTTC. The J gene is TRBJ2-5, the V gene TRBV30; D not resolved. The J call may be incorrect, as the DNA end agrees better with TRBJ2-7. Per germline, CDR1 GTSNPN and CDR2 SVGIG (reference sequence). The CDR3 spans 13 residues.

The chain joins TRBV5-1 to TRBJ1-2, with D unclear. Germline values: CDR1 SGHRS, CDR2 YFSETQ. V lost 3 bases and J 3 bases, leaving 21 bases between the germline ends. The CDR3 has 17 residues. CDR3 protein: CASSSEVGSQAHYGYTF. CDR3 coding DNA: TGCGCCAGCAGCTCGGAGGTCGGGTCCCAGGCTCACTATGGCTACACCTTC.

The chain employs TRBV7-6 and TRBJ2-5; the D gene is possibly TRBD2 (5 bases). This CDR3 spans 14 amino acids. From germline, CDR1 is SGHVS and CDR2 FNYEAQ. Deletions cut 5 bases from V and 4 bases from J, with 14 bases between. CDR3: CASSLQIRGETQYF. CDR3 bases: TGTGCCAGCAGCCTTCAAATCCGGGGAGAGACCCAGTACTTC.

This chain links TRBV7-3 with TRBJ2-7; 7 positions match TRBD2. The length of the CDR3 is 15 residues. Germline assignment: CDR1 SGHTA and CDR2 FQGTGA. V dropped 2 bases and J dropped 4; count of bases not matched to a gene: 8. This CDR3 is CASSLDLAALYEQYF. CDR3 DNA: TGTGCCAGCAGCTTAGATCTAGCGGCCCTGTACGAGCAGTACTTC.

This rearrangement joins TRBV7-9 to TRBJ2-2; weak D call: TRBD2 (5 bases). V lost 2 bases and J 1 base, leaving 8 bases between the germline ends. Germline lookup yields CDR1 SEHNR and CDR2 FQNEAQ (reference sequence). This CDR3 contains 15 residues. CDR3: CASSLSGRNTGELFF. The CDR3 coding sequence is TGTGCCAGCAGCTTATCGGGAAGGAACACCGGGGAGCTGTTTTTT.

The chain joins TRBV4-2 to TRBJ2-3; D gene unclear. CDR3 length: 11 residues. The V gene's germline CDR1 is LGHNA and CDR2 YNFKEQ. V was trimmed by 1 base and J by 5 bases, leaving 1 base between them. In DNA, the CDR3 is TGTGCCAGCAGCCAAGTAGATACGCAGTATTTT. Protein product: CASSQVDTQYF.

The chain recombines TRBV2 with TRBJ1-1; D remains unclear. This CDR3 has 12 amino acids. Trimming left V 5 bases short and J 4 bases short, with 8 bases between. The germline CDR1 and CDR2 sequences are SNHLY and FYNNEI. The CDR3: CASSTTGTEAFF. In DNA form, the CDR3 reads TGTGCCAGCAGTACAACGGGCACTGAAGCTTTCTTT.

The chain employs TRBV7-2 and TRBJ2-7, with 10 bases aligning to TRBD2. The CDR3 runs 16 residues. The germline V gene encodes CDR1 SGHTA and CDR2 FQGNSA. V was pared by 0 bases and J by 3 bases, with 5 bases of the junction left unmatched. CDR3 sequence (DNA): TGTGCCAGCAGCTTAGCGGCTAGCGGGAGTATCTACGAGCAGTACTTC. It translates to CASSLAASGSIYEQYF.

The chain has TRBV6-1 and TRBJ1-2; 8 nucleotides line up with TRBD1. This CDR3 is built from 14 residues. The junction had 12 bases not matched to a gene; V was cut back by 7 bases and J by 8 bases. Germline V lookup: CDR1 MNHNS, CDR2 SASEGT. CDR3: CASIPPGTGVGYTF. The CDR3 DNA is TGTGCCAGCATCCCTCCCGGGACAGGTGTCGGCTACACCTTC.

CDR3 in amino acids: CASSNRGQGIYEQYF. CDR3 in DNA: TGCGCCAGCAGTAACCGAGGACAGGGAATCTACGAGCAGTACTTC. The V gene is TRBV23-1, the J gene TRBJ2-7; 8 nucleotides align to TRBD1. TRBV23-1 is reported as an ORF; its role is uncertain. With 5 bases clipped from V and 3 bases from J, the junction kept 9 bases outside the gene matches. CDR3 length equals 15 residues.

The DNA for the CDR3 is TGTGCCAGCAGCGATATTCGTAGGTTCCCATACGAGCAGTACTTC. It codes for CASSDIRRFPYEQYF. The V and J genes are TRBV7-9 and TRBJ2-7; D unresolved. Between the trimmed V and J ends, which lost 5 bases and 4 bases, there was a span of 18 bases. The CDR3 runs to 15 residues. Germline loops: CDR1 SEHNR, CDR2 FQNEAQ (reference sequence).

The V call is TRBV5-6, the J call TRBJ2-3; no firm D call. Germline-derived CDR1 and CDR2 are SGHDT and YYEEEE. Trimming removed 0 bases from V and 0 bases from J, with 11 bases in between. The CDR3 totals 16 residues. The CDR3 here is CASSLAENPSTDTQYF. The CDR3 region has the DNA TGTGCCAGCAGCTTGGCCGAGAACCCTAGCACAGATACGCAGTATTTT.

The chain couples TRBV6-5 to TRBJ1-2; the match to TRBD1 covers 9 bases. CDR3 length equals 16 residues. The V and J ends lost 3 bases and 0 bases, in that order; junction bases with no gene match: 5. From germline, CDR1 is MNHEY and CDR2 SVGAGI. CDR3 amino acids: CASSYGQGKTNYGYTF. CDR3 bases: TGTGCCAGCAGTTATGGACAGGGGAAGACTAACTATGGCTACACCTTC.

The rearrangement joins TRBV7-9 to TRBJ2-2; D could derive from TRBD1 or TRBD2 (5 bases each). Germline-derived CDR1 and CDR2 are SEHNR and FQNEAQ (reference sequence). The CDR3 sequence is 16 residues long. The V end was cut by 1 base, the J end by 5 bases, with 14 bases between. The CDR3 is CASSLGGTTGTGELFF. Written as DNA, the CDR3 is TGTGCCAGCAGCTTAGGAGGGACCACTGGGACCGGGGAGCTGTTTTTT.

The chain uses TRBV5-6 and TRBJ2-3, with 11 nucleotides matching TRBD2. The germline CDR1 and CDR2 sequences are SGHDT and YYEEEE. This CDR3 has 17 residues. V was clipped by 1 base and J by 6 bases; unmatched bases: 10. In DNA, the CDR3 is TGTGCCAGCAGCTTGCCACCCGGGACTAGCGGAAGGGATACGCAGTATTTT. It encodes CASSLPPGTSGRDTQYF.

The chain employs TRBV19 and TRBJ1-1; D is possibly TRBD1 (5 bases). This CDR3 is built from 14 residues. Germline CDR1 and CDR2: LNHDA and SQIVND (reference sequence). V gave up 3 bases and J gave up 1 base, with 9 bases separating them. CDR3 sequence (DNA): TGTGCCAGTAGTATCCGGGGCAGGAACACTGAAGCTTTCTTT. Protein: CASSIRGRNTEAFF.